This TCR beta chain emerged from a study of shared clonotypes between healthy human individuals. The CDR3 extends over 11 amino acids. The V gene lost 4 bases and the J gene lost 5 bases, with 6 bases spanning the gap. The germline CDR1 and CDR2 sequences are SNHLY and FYNNEI. Repertoires were generated with immunoSEQ multiplex PCR, while TCRdb's copy carries only in-frame clones and drops some. The profile shows 2 million to 2.5 million clones, 90% to 97% of them singletons. J is TRBJ2-7 and V is TRBV2; D gene ambiguous. This receptor was taken from a young man in good health. The source material was naive CD4+ T cells sorted from blood. As to subset: CD45RA+ positively selected. Written as DNA, the CDR3 is TGTGCCAGCAGTGGCGAACACGAGCAGTACTTC. Translation gives CASSGEHEQYF.